This T cell receptor beta chain was captured in a study of OX40 agonist ivuxolimab in advanced cancers. As for the study in general: Head and neck, renal cell, melanoma or hepatocellular carcinoma were the cancers that dose-escalation patients had. Study findings and constraints: Averaged across samples, CD8+ T cells carried more expanded clones than CD4+ did.

Profiled with immunoSEQ multiplex PCR; TCRdb holds only in-frame clones, not every one. The table lists over 55,000 clones, 85% to 90% of them singletons. Germline CDR1 reads SEHNR; CDR2 reads FQNEAQ (reference sequence). Trimming stripped 1 base from V and 0 bases from J, with 10 bases between. There are 16 residues in the CDR3. Comment on this clone: Its matching antigen is unknown.

Here the sequenced sample was CD4+ or CD8+ T cells sorted from blood, taken in a trial of the OX40 agonist ivuxolimab. This TCR was recovered from an adult with an advanced solid tumor such as melanoma, head and neck, liver or kidney cancer. The chain carries TRBV7-9 and TRBJ1-3; no clear D. The CDR3: CASSLEQSLSGNTIYF. In DNA, the CDR3 is TGTGCCAGCAGCTTAGAACAGTCCCTCTCTGGAAACACCATATATTTT. Complete variable domain (other parts from reference TRBV7-9 and TRBJ1-3): DTGVSQNPRHKITKRGQNVTFRCDPISEHNRLYWYRQTLGQGPEFLTYFQNEAQLEKSRLLSDRFSAERPKGSFSTLEIQRTEQGDSAMYLCASSLEQSLSGNTIYFGEGSWLTVV.